The clone carrying this TCR beta chain was counted many times. The sample belongs to a study of T cells in Graves' hyperthyroidism and ophthalmopathy. TCR beta CDR3 sequences were amplified from RNA transcripts. Carried out on the TCR CDR3, a first-round RT-PCR used the HTBI primer set. Each CDR3 protein is one row after TCRdb ran MiXCR on the multiplex PCR reads. This table holds about 270,000 distinct CDR3 sequences, around 22% found once. V was clipped by 5 bases and J by 1 base, with 12 bases between them. The CDR3 loop spans 15 amino acids. CDR1 and CDR2 from the germline V gene are SGHTA and FQGNSA.

The sample taken for sequencing was blood. This chain connects TRBV7-2 to TRBJ1-5; tentatively, D is TRBD1 (5 bases). The source of this sequence is a man aged 25 to 45 with Graves' ophthalmopathy. The CDR3 DNA reads TGTGCCAGCAGCATCCAGGGAGGGAGCAATCAGCCCCAGCATTTT. As protein: CASSIQGGSNQPQHF. The complete variable domain, with remaining parts taken from reference TRBV7-2 and TRBJ1-5, reads GAGVSQSPSNKVTEKGKDVELRCDPISGHTALYWYRQSLGQGLEFLIYFQGNSAPDKSGLPSDRFSAERTGGSVSTLTIQRTQQEDSAVYLCASSIQGGSNQPQHFGDGTRLSIL.